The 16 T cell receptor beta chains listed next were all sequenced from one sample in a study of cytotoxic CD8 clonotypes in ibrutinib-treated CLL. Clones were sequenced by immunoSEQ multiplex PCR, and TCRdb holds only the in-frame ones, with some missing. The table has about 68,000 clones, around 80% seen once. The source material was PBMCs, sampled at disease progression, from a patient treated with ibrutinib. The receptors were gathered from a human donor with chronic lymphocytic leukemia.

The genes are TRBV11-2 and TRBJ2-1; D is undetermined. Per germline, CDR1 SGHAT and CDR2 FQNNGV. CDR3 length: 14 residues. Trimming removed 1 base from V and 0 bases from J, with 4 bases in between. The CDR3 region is CASSLVSSYNEQFF. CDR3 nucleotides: TGTGCCAGCAGCTTAGTTAGCTCCTACAATGAGCAGTTCTTC.

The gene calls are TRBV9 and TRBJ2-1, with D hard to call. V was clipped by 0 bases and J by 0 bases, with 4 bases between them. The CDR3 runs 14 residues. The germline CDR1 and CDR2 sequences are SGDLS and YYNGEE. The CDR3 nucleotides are TGTGCCAGCAGCGTAGGTCCCTCCTACAATGAGCAGTTCTTC. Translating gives CASSVGPSYNEQFF.

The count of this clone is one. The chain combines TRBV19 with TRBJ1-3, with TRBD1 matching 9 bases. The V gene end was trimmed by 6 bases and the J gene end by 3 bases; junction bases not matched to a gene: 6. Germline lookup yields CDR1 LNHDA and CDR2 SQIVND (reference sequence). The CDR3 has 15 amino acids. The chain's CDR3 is CASRRGQGRGNTIYF. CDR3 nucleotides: TGTGCCAGTAGAAGGGGACAGGGCCGTGGAAACACCATATATTTT.

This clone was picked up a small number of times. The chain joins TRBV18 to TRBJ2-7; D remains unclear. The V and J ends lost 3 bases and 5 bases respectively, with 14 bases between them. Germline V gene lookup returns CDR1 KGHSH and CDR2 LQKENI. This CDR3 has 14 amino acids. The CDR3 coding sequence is TGTGCCAGCTCACCGATAGGGCTTAACCACGAGCAGTACTTC. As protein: CASSPIGLNHEQYF.

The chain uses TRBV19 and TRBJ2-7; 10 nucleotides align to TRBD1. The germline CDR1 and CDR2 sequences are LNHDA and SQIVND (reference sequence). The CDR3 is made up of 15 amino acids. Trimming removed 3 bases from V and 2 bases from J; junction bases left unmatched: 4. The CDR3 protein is CASSIVGQGTYEQYF. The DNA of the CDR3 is TGTGCCAGTAGTATTGTGGGACAGGGGACCTACGAGCAGTACTTC.

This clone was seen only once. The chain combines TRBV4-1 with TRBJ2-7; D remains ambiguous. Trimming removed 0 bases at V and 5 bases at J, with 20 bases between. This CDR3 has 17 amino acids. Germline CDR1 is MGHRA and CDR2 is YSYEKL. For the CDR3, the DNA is TGCGCCAGCAGCCAAGATTTCATAAGAGCTTTTGGGGACGAGCAGTACTTC. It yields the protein CASSQDFIRAFGDEQYF.

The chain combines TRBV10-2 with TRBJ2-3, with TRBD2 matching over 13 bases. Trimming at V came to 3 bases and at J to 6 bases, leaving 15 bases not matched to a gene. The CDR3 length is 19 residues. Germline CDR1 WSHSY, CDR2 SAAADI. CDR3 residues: CASSDWTSGGQSRRDTQYF. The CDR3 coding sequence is TGCGCCAGCAGTGACTGGACTAGCGGGGGCCAAAGTCGGAGGGATACGCAGTATTTT.

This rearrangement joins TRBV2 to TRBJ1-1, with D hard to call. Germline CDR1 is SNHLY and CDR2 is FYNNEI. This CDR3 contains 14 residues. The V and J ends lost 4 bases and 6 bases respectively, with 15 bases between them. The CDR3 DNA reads TGTGCCAGCAGTGTGAGTCAGGTGGGTCCTGAAGCTTTCTTT. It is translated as CASSVSQVGPEAFF.

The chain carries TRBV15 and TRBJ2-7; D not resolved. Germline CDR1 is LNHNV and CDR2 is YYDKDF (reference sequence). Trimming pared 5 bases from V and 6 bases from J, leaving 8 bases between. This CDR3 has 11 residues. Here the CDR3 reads CATSVQGEQYF. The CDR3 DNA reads TGTGCCACCAGCGTGCAAGGCGAGCAGTACTTC.

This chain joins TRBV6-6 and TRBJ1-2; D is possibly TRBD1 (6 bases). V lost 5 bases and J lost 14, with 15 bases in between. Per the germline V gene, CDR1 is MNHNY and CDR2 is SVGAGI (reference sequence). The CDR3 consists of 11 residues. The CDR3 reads CASSETGHWTF. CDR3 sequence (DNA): TGTGCCAGCAGTGAAACAGGGCATTGGACCTTC.

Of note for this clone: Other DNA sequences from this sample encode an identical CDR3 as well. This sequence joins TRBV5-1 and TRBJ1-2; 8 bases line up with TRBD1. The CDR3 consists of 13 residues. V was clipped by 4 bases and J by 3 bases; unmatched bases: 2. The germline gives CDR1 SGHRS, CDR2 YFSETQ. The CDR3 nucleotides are TGCGCCAGCAGCCCGGACAGGGACTATGGCTACACCTTC. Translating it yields CASSPDRDYGYTF. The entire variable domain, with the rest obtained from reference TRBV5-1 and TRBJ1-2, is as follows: KAGVTQTPRYLIKTRGQQVTLSCSPISGHRSVSWYQQTPGQGLQFLFEYFSETQRNKGNFPGRFSGRQFSNSRSEMNVSTLELGDSALYLCASSPDRDYGYTFGSGTRLTVV.

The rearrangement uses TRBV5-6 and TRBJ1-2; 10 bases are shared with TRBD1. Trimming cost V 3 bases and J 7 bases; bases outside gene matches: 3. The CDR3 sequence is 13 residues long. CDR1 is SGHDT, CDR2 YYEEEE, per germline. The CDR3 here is CASSWTGGLGYTF. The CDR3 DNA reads TGTGCCAGCAGCTGGACAGGGGGTCTTGGCTACACCTTC.

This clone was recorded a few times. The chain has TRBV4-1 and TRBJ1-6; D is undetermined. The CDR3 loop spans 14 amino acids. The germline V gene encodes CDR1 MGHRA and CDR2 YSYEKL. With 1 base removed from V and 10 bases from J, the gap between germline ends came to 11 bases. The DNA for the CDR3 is TGCGCCAGCAGCCAAGTCCCCTCGAGGTCACCCCTCCACTTT. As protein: CASSQVPSRSPLHF.

The CDR3 loop reads CASSGIGTEAFF. The CDR3, as DNA: TGTGCCAGCAGTGGGATTGGGACTGAAGCTTTCTTT. The chain links TRBV25-1 to TRBJ1-1; D ambiguous. The germline V gene has CDR1 MGHDK and CDR2 SYGVNS. V dropped 4 bases and J dropped 5 bases, with 8 bases sitting between them. The CDR3 spans 12 residues.

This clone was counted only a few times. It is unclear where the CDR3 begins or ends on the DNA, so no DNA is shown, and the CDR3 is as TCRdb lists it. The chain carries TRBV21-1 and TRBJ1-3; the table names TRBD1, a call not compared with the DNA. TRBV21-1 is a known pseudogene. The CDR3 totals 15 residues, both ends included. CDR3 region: CASFGQGAEGNTIYF.

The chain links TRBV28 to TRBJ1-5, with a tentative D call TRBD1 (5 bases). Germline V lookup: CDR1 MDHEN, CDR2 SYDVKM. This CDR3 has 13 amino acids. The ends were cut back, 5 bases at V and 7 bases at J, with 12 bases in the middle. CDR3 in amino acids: CASSAAGPQPQHF. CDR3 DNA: TGTGCCAGCAGTGCGGCGGGGCCCCAGCCCCAGCATTTT.